The rows below give T cell receptor beta chains drawn from one sample of a study of T cell changes during pregnancy in multiple sclerosis. Profiled with immunoSEQ multiplex PCR; TCRdb holds only in-frame clones, not every one. The table has about 40,000 clones, roughly 90% seen once. Sequenced material: CD8+ T cells from peripheral blood mononuclear cells, taken before pregnancy. Receptors were obtained from a female donor with multiple sclerosis, enrolled in a pregnancy study. Both conserved end residues are part of each CDR3. Fields, in order: D gene, J gene, clone size, V gene, CDR3 DNA, CDR3 protein. The D gene is left open where the match is weak. Size is stated for part of the rows, as once, few or many counts, or as a class when the clone is expanded.

d_gene: .
j_gene: TRBJ2-1
abundance: .
v_gene: TRBV21-1
CDR3nt: TGTGCCAGCAGCACAACGCGGGAAAGCCCCTACAATGAGCAGTTCTTC
CDR3aa: CASSTTRESPYNEQFF

d_gene: .
j_gene: TRBJ2-1
abundance: .
v_gene: TRBV5-1
CDR3nt: TGCGCCAGCAGCTTTAGGTGGATAGCACACGACCATGAGCAGTTCTTC
CDR3aa: CASSFRWIAHDHEQFF

d_gene: TRBD1
j_gene: TRBJ2-2
abundance: .
v_gene: TRBV7-2
CDR3nt: TGTGCCAGCAGCTTAGAGCCCCAGGGGGCGAGGAGGGAGCTGTTTTTT
CDR3aa: CASSLEPQGARRELFF

d_gene: TRBD2
j_gene: TRBJ2-5
abundance: .
v_gene: TRBV27
CDR3nt: TGTGCCAGCAGTTTCGAGACTAGCGGGAGTCTAGAGACCCAGTACTTC
CDR3aa: CASSFETSGSLETQYF

d_gene: .
j_gene: TRBJ1-4
abundance: .
v_gene: TRBV9
CDR3nt: TGTGCCAGCAGCGGCCTACAGGGTAATGAAAAACTGTTTTTT
CDR3aa: CASSGLQGNEKLFF

d_gene: TRBD1
j_gene: TRBJ1-3
abundance: .
v_gene: TRBV16
CDR3nt: TGTGCCAGCAGTCATACCCTCTGGGACAGGGGCTCTGGAAACACCATATATTTT
CDR3aa: CASSHTLWDRGSGNTIYF

d_gene: TRBD1
j_gene: TRBJ2-1
abundance: .
v_gene: TRBV7-9
CDR3nt: TGTGCCAGCAGCTACGGGACAGGGGCCCACAATGAGCAGTTCTTC
CDR3aa: CASSYGTGAHNEQFF

d_gene: .
j_gene: TRBJ2-1
abundance: .
v_gene: TRBV28
CDR3nt: TGTGCCAGCAGACGTCCGGGATTGAGCTCCTACAATGAGCAGTTCTTC
CDR3aa: CASRRPGLSSYNEQFF

d_gene: TRBD1
j_gene: TRBJ2-7
abundance: .
v_gene: TRBV7-2
CDR3nt: TGTGCCAGCAGCCCCCCGCCGACAGGGAACGAGCAGTACTTC
CDR3aa: CASSPPPTGNEQYF

d_gene: .
j_gene: TRBJ1-2
abundance: .
v_gene: TRBV14
CDR3nt: TGTGCCAGCAGCCAAGATCTTGTTAATGGCTACACCTTC
CDR3aa: CASSQDLVNGYTF

d_gene: TRBD2
j_gene: TRBJ2-7
abundance: .
v_gene: TRBV27
CDR3nt: TGTGCCAGCAGCCGGGGGGACCCCCAAACCTACGAGCAGTACTTC
CDR3aa: CASSRGDPQTYEQYF

d_gene: .
j_gene: TRBJ2-7
abundance: .
v_gene: TRBV28
CDR3nt: TGTGCCAGCAGCAACAGGGTGGCGGTCTACGAGCAGTACTTC
CDR3aa: CASSNRVAVYEQYF

d_gene: TRBD2
j_gene: TRBJ2-1
abundance: .
v_gene: TRBV14
CDR3nt: TGTGCCAGCAGCGTCACTAGCGGGAGTTACAATGAGCAGTTCTTC
CDR3aa: CASSVTSGSYNEQFF

d_gene: .
j_gene: TRBJ2-1
abundance: .
v_gene: TRBV9
CDR3nt: TGTGCCAGCAGCGTAGAGGATGTCGGGAGTGGTGAGCAGTTCTTC
CDR3aa: CASSVEDVGSGEQFF

d_gene: .
j_gene: TRBJ2-7
abundance: .
v_gene: TRBV7-9
CDR3nt: TGTGCCAGCAGCTTAGCTGAGAGCTCCTACGAGCAGTACTTC
CDR3aa: CASSLAESSYEQYF

d_gene: TRBD1
j_gene: TRBJ1-1
abundance: .
v_gene: TRBV10-3
CDR3nt: TGTGCCATCAGTGAGTCCCCAGGGGGCACTGAAGCTTTCTTT
CDR3aa: CAISESPGGTEAFF

d_gene: TRBD2
j_gene: TRBJ2-7
abundance: .
v_gene: TRBV5-4
CDR3nt: TGTGCCAGCAGCTATTCTAGCGGGAGGATTTATCTCGAGCAGTACTTC
CDR3aa: CASSYSSGRIYLEQYF

d_gene: .
j_gene: TRBJ1-2
abundance: .
v_gene: TRBV6-7
CDR3nt: TGTGCCAGCAGTTACTCTAGAGGCACCTATGGCTACACCTTC
CDR3aa: CASSYSRGTYGYTF

d_gene: .
j_gene: TRBJ2-7
abundance: .
v_gene: TRBV4-1
CDR3nt: TGCGCCAGCAGCCAAGACCCAGATTACGAGCAGTACTTC
CDR3aa: CASSQDPDYEQYF

d_gene: .
j_gene: TRBJ1-2
abundance: .
v_gene: TRBV28
CDR3nt: TGTGCCAGCAGCCGGGGGGCCACCTTCGTCACCTTC
CDR3aa: CASSRGATFVTF

d_gene: .
j_gene: TRBJ2-4
abundance: .
v_gene: TRBV27
CDR3nt: TGTGCCAGCAGTTTTGGGGGGTTTAACATTCAGTACTTC
CDR3aa: CASSFGGFNIQYF

d_gene: TRBD2
j_gene: TRBJ2-5
abundance: .
v_gene: TRBV5-5
CDR3nt: TGTGCCAGCAGCTTTGGTGCGGGAGTCGGGGAGACCCAGTACTTC
CDR3aa: CASSFGAGVGETQYF

d_gene: .
j_gene: TRBJ2-5
abundance: .
v_gene: TRBV27
CDR3nt: TGTGCCAGCAGTGACAGCGTTTTCCAAGAGACCCAGTACTTC
CDR3aa: CASSDSVFQETQYF

d_gene: TRBD1
j_gene: TRBJ1-5
abundance: .
v_gene: TRBV2
CDR3nt: TGTGCCAGCACCTCGAACAGGGGAGGCAATCAGCCCCAGCATTTT
CDR3aa: CASTSNRGGNQPQHF

d_gene: .
j_gene: TRBJ2-1
abundance: .
v_gene: TRBV5-1
CDR3nt: TGCGCCAGCAGCTACCGGTCGGAGGTCCTCTTCTACAATGAGCAGTTCTTC
CDR3aa: CASSYRSEVLFYNEQFF

d_gene: TRBD2
j_gene: TRBJ2-3
abundance: .
v_gene: TRBV5-1
CDR3nt: TGCGCCAGCAGCCGGGGACTAGGTCCCGATACGCAGTATTTT
CDR3aa: CASSRGLGPDTQYF

d_gene: .
j_gene: TRBJ1-3
abundance: .
v_gene: TRBV7-9
CDR3nt: TGTGCCAGCAGCTCCCCGGTGAGGGTTGGAAACACCATATATTTT
CDR3aa: CASSSPVRVGNTIYF

d_gene: .
j_gene: TRBJ2-1
abundance: once
v_gene: TRBV5-4
CDR3nt: TGTGCCAGCAGCTTGGTGACAGACTCCTACAATGAGCAGTTCTTC
CDR3aa: CASSLVTDSYNEQFF

d_gene: TRBD2
j_gene: TRBJ2-7
abundance: .
v_gene: TRBV4-1
CDR3nt: TGCGCCAGCAGCCGGACTAGCGGGACCTACGAGCAGTACTTC
CDR3aa: CASSRTSGTYEQYF

d_gene: .
j_gene: TRBJ2-1
abundance: .
v_gene: TRBV7-3
CDR3nt: TGTGCCAGCAGCCCGACGGGGGGCGGTGAGCAGTTCTTC
CDR3aa: CASSPTGGGEQFF

d_gene: .
j_gene: TRBJ1-2
abundance: .
v_gene: TRBV6-5
CDR3nt: TGTGCCAGCAGTTACTCAGAGGGGGTAGGCGGCTACACCTTC
CDR3aa: CASSYSEGVGGYTF

d_gene: TRBD2
j_gene: TRBJ2-1
abundance: .
v_gene: TRBV7-9
CDR3nt: TGTGCCAGCAGCTTATCGAACCGGGAGGTCAATGAGCAGTTCTTC
CDR3aa: CASSLSNREVNEQFF

d_gene: .
j_gene: TRBJ2-1
abundance: .
v_gene: TRBV7-2
CDR3nt: TGTGCCAGCAGCTTTTACAGGGAAGGGAATGAGCAGTTCTTC
CDR3aa: CASSFYREGNEQFF

d_gene: .
j_gene: TRBJ2-1
abundance: once
v_gene: TRBV29-1
CDR3nt: TGCAGCGTTGAAGGACTAGAGTTCTACAATGAGCAGTTCTTC
CDR3aa: CSVEGLEFYNEQFF

d_gene: TRBD2
j_gene: TRBJ2-3
abundance: .
v_gene: TRBV13
CDR3nt: TGTGCCAGCAGCTCAAGACTAGCCGGTAACACAGATACGCAGTATTTT
CDR3aa: CASSSRLAGNTDTQYF

d_gene: .
j_gene: TRBJ2-1
abundance: .
v_gene: TRBV27
CDR3nt: TGTGCCAGCAGTTTTATCGGGAGCCTCAATGAGCAGTTCTTC
CDR3aa: CASSFIGSLNEQFF

d_gene: .
j_gene: TRBJ2-3
abundance: .
v_gene: TRBV27
CDR3nt: TGTGCCAGCAGTTTCGGCGGAGATACGCAGTATTTT
CDR3aa: CASSFGGDTQYF

d_gene: TRBD1
j_gene: TRBJ2-2
abundance: .
v_gene: TRBV27
CDR3nt: TGTGCCAGCAGTTTAGGGCAGGGGGATAACACCGGGGAGCTGTTTTTT
CDR3aa: CASSLGQGDNTGELFF

d_gene: .
j_gene: TRBJ2-7
abundance: few
v_gene: TRBV20-1
CDR3nt: TGCAGTGCTAGGGAGGGGTACGAGCAGTACTTC
CDR3aa: CSAREGYEQYF

d_gene: TRBD1
j_gene: TRBJ1-2
abundance: .
v_gene: TRBV29-1
CDR3nt: TGCAGCGTCGCGGGACAGGGTGCCCGGGGAGTCTATGGCTACACCTTC
CDR3aa: CSVAGQGARGVYGYTF

d_gene: TRBD2
j_gene: TRBJ2-7
abundance: .
v_gene: TRBV4-1
CDR3nt: TGCGCCAGCAGCCCAGGTTGGGGGGGAGATTCCTACGAGCAGTACTTC
CDR3aa: CASSPGWGGDSYEQYF

d_gene: TRBD1
j_gene: TRBJ2-3
abundance: .
v_gene: TRBV9
CDR3nt: TGTGCCAGCAGCGTAACGGGACAGTTCACAGATACGCAGTATTTT
CDR3aa: CASSVTGQFTDTQYF

d_gene: .
j_gene: TRBJ2-3
abundance: .
v_gene: TRBV27
CDR3nt: TGTGCCAGCCGAATGGGCGGGAGCACAGATACGCAGTATTTT
CDR3aa: CASRMGGSTDTQYF

d_gene: .
j_gene: TRBJ1-5
abundance: .
v_gene: TRBV7-9
CDR3nt: TGTGCCAGCAGCCAGAGCAGGGAGGATCAGCCCCAGCATTTT
CDR3aa: CASSQSREDQPQHF

d_gene: TRBD1
j_gene: TRBJ2-7
abundance: .
v_gene: TRBV27
CDR3nt: TGTGCCAGCAGTGTATTGACAGGGGCCTACGAGCAGTACTTC
CDR3aa: CASSVLTGAYEQYF

d_gene: TRBD1
j_gene: TRBJ2-6
abundance: .
v_gene: TRBV7-8
CDR3nt: TGTGCCAGCAGGACAGGGGCCACCTCTGGGGCCAACGTCCTGACTTTC
CDR3aa: CASRTGATSGANVLTF

d_gene: TRBD1
j_gene: TRBJ2-1
abundance: once
v_gene: TRBV2
CDR3nt: TGTGCCGGGACAGCTTCACAGGACAATGAGCAGTTCTTC
CDR3aa: CAGTASQDNEQFF

d_gene: TRBD2
j_gene: TRBJ2-5
abundance: .
v_gene: TRBV29-1
CDR3nt: TGCAGCGTTGGGACTAGCGGGATAGGGCAAGAGACCCAGTACTTC
CDR3aa: CSVGTSGIGQETQYF

d_gene: .
j_gene: TRBJ2-1
abundance: .
v_gene: TRBV19
CDR3nt: TGTGCCAGTAGCCCCCCCCTTACAGGGTTCGACAATGAGCAGTTCTTC
CDR3aa: CASSPPLTGFDNEQFF

d_gene: .
j_gene: TRBJ1-4
abundance: .
v_gene: TRBV6-5
CDR3nt: TGTGCCAGCAGTTACTCGACAGGATTTAATGAAAAACTGTTTTTT
CDR3aa: CASSYSTGFNEKLFF

d_gene: .
j_gene: TRBJ1-1
abundance: few
v_gene: TRBV6-1
CDR3nt: TGTGCCAGCAGTGAAAGGTGGACATTAATGAACACTGAAGCTTTCTTT
CDR3aa: CASSERWTLMNTEAFF

d_gene: TRBD1
j_gene: TRBJ2-7
abundance: .
v_gene: TRBV6-1
CDR3nt: TGTGCCAGCAGTGAAAATAGACAGGGGCCTAGCGAGCAGTACTTC
CDR3aa: CASSENRQGPSEQYF

d_gene: TRBD2
j_gene: TRBJ2-1
abundance: medium-sized
v_gene: TRBV5-4
CDR3nt: TGTGCCAGCAGCTTGCTAGCGGGGTACAATGAGCAGTTCTTC
CDR3aa: CASSLLAGYNEQFF

d_gene: TRBD1
j_gene: TRBJ2-7
abundance: once
v_gene: TRBV6-5
CDR3nt: TGTGCCAGCAGTTACGGGACAGGGTCTCGCGAGCAGTACTTC
CDR3aa: CASSYGTGSREQYF

d_gene: .
j_gene: TRBJ1-1
abundance: few
v_gene: TRBV25-1
CDR3nt: TGTGCCAGCAGTGTAGGGGATACTGAAGCTTTCTTT
CDR3aa: CASSVGDTEAFF

d_gene: .
j_gene: TRBJ2-1
abundance: .
v_gene: TRBV27
CDR3nt: TGTGTGAGCGGAGCATACAATGAGCAGTTCTTC
CDR3aa: CVSGAYNEQFF

d_gene: .
j_gene: TRBJ2-7
abundance: .
v_gene: TRBV27
CDR3nt: TGTGCCAGCAGCGGCTCCTCCGGGACTTATGCCTACGAGCAGTACTTC
CDR3aa: CASSGSSGTYAYEQYF